This T cell receptor (beta chain) was observed in a study of shared clonotypes between healthy human individuals. The CDR3 loop spans 13 amino acids. V shed 3 bases and J 6 bases; nucleotides not matched to a gene: 6. Germline lookup yields CDR1 SGHRS and CDR2 YFSETQ. In the case of this clone: As yet, its antigen is unknown.

Study-level points and caveats: Larger estimated richness was generally recorded for naive subsets relative to memory subsets. Clonotypes which were not shared had lower generation probabilities than clonotypes that all four donors shared.

Naive CD8 cells, CD45RO-negative and positively selected for CCR7, excluded terminally differentiated effector memory CD45RA+ cells. The table came from immunoSEQ multiplex PCR; TCRdb's copy has only in-frame clones and leaves some out. The sample includes 700,000 to 950,000 clones, around 96% seen only once; the top ten take under 0.3%. This clonotype was obtained from a man aged 25-45 years in good health. The sequenced sample was naive CD8+ T cells sorted from blood. This chain joins TRBV5-1 and TRBJ2-7, with 7 bases aligning to TRBD1. CDR3 in amino acids: CASSSTTGLEQYF. DNA of the CDR3: TGCGCCAGCAGCTCAACGACAGGGCTCGAGCAGTACTTC. The full variable domain, completed using reference TRBV5-1 and TRBJ2-7, is KAGVTQTPRYLIKTRGQQVTLSCSPISGHRSVSWYQQTPGQGLQFLFEYFSETQRNKGNFPGRFSGRQFSNSRSEMNVSTLELGDSALYLCASSSTTGLEQYFGPGTRLTVT.